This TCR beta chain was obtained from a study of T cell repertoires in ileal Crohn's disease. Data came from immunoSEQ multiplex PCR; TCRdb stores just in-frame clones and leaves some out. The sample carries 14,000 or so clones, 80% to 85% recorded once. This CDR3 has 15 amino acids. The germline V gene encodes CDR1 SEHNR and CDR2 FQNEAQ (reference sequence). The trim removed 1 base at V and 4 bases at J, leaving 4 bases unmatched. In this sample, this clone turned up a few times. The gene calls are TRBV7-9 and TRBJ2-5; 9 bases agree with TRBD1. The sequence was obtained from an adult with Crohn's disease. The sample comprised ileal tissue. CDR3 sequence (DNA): TGTGCCAGCAGCTTAGGGGGACAGGGTGCAGAGACCCAGTACTTC. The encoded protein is CASSLGGQGAETQYF. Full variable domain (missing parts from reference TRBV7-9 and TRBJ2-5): DTGVSQNPRHKITKRGQNVTFRCDPISEHNRLYWYRQTLGQGPEFLTYFQNEAQLEKSRLLSDRFSAERPKGSFSTLEIQRTEQGDSAMYLCASSLGGQGAETQYFGPGTRLLVL.